The clone carrying this T cell receptor beta chain was seen at least ten times. The antigen is undetermined. This sample is part of a study of T-cell reconstitution after alpha-beta-depleted transplantation in children. Study-level results: Reportedly, alpha-beta T cells present about two months post-transplant originated from several hundred expanded clones of graft origin. Fresh T-cell production supplied most of the T-cell counts and diversity seen one year after transplant. There were some patients whose high TCRbeta diversity at day 60 came from surviving recipient T cells and thymic progenitors.

The CDR3 contains 14 residues. Germline V lookup: CDR1 MNHEY, CDR2 SVGAGI. Deletions cut 4 bases from V and 5 bases from J, with 12 bases between. Unique molecular identifiers were incorporated into the prepared TCRbeta library. TCRdb recomputed calls from the PCR reads with MiXCR, one row per CDR3 protein. The table lists about 300,000 distinct CDR3 sequences, 6.5% to 9% of them singletons. The sample was peripheral blood, taken 360 days after TCRalphabeta/CD19-depleted stem cell transplant. The chain joins TRBV6-5 to TRBJ2-1; D ambiguous. The origin of this receptor is a female patient aged 2-10 years who had a stem cell transplant for Fanconi anemia, so the T cells may come from the graft donor. The CDR3 DNA follows: TGTGCCAGCAGTTTCGGCCATCCCCACAATGAGCAGTTCTTC. Translating gives CASSFGHPHNEQFF.